This section outlines one T cell receptor (beta chain) sequence together with its context. Its cognate antigen is unknown. This specimen comes from a study of human T cells and chemical hapten exposure. The overall study: The variation in per-sample TCR yields arose mainly from small differences in pooled library volumes.

Findings and limits, study-wide: Counts of TCRs expanded at PT1 correlated positively with patch test score.

Individual cDNA molecules each carried unique molecular identifiers attached by the library. Study processing details: A per-sample median of about 96,000 TCRs was observed, with a range of about 20,000 to 750,000. TCRdb analysed the RACE reads with MiXCR anew, one entry per CDR3 protein. V and J calls and clone size were set by TCRdb, not the authors. Of about 99,000 distinct CDR3 sequences listed, under 15% are singletons. The time point is: patch test 1, 2 weeks after DPC sensitization. Treatment: therapeutic diphenylcyclopropenone sensitization with weekly scalp DPC. This CDR3 region has 11 residues. Germline lookup yields CDR1 DFQATT and CDR2 SNEGSKA (reference sequence). V gave up 5 bases and J gave up 3 bases, with 8 bases separating them.

The source was whole blood, collected in connection with sensitization to the hapten diphenylcyclopropenone (DPC). V gene TRBV20-1 combines with J gene TRBJ2-7; D is unresolved. This TCR was recovered from a woman aged 40 to 50 with alopecia areata. Some clones in this sample may be carry-over from other donors' samples. CDR3 in DNA: TGCAGTGCTTACGAGGTCTACGAGCAGTACTTC. Residues: CSAYEVYEQYF.